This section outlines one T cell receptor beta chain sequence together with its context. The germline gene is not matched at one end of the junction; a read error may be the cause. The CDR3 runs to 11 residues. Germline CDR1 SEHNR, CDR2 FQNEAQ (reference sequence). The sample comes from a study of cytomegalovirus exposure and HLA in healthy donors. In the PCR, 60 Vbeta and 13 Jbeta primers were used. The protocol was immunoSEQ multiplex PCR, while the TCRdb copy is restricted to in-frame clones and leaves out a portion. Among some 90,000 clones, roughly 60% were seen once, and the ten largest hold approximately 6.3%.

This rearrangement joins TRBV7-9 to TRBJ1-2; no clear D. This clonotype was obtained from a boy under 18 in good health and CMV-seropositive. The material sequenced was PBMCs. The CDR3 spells CASSLQDRYPF. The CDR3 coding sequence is TGTGCCAGCAGCCTGCAGGATCGCTACCCCTTC.